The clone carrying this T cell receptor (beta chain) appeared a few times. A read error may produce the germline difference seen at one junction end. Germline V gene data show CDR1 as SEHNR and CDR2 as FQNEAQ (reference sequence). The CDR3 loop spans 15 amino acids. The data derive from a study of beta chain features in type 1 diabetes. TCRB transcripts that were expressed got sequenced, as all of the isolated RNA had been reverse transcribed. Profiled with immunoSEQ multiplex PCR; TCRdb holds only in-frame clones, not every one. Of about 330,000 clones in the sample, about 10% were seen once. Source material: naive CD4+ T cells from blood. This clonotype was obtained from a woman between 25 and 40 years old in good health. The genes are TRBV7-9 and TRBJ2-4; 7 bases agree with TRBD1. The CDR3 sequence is CASSLAGTEKNIQYF. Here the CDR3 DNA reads TGTGCCAGCAGCCTAGCCGGGACAGAGAAAAACATTCAGTACTTC.